These T cell receptor beta chains were read from a single sample in a study of cytomegalovirus exposure and HLA in healthy donors. Clones were sequenced by immunoSEQ multiplex PCR, and TCRdb holds only the in-frame ones, with some missing. The repertoire holds hundreds of thousands of clones, with more than 80% as singletons. The sequencing input was PBMCs. These receptors originate from a woman between 18 and 30 years old in good health and CMV-seronegative. Each CDR3 is given with its conserved first and last residue.

>TRBV25-1|TRBJ1-3
CASSEDPGDGSGNTIYF
>TRBV27|TRBJ2-7
CASGGGGVYEQYF
>TRBV6-5|TRBJ2-7
CASSSSEGRYEQYF
>TRBV5-1|TRBJ2-3
CASGGASASSTDTQYF
>TRBV15|TRBJ2-7
CATSRGKGQIYEQYF
>TRBV4-1|TRBJ1-2
CASSQVGGQGASGYTF
>TRBV9|TRBJ2-7
CASSVAGRGPYEQYF
>TRBV28|TRBJ2-4
CASSLQQGALAKNIQYF
>TRBV20-1|TRBJ2-1
CSPQGGREQFF
>TRBV7-9|TRBJ2-3
CASSLGALTDTQYF
>TRBV28|TRBJ2-7
CASSPQSGRTPYEQYF
>TRBV5-4|TRBJ2-1
CASSLGGGIGNEQFF
>TRBV7-9|TRBJ2-1
CASSSLAGGALNNEQFF
>TRBV11-2|TRBJ2-1
CASGGSGRTYNEQFF
>TRBV28|TRBJ1-3
CASSAVYSGNTIYF
>TRBV28|TRBJ1-5
CASSSHDRGSNQPQHF
>TRBV4-2|TRBJ1-1
CASSQVGGVNTEAFF
>TRBV4-1|TRBJ2-1
CASSQRSGRDNEQFF
>TRBV7-8|TRBJ1-3
CASSPTGGGTIYF
>TRBV30|TRBJ2-7
CAWGASGAYEQYF
>TRBV5-1|TRBJ2-1
CASSLGNAQGSYNEQFF
>TRBV5-1|TRBJ2-1
CASSPANEQFF
>TRBV5-4|TRBJ1-4
CASSPDRSGEKLFF
>TRBV5-1|TRBJ2-1
CASSYSTGFDEQFF
>TRBV19|TRBJ2-2
CASRSVRTGGTGELFF
>TRBV4-2|TRBJ2-5
CASSRGQGGETQYF
>TRBV28|TRBJ1-2
CASSSPSRTANYGYTF
>TRBV7-6|TRBJ1-2
CASSLAWKGVDYGYTF
>TRBV6-1|TRBJ2-7
CASSEGRLADSSYEQYF
>TRBV10-2|TRBJ2-1
CASSGVGAERYNEQFF
>TRBV2|TRBJ1-4
CASSEIRGWEKLFF
>TRBV19|TRBJ1-1
CASSILGKGNEVF
>TRBV30|TRBJ1-1
CAWSVRSRQGNTEAFF
>TRBV9|TRBJ2-7
CASSGPSGSSYEQYF
>TRBV18|TRBJ2-1
CASSRPLAGGLYNEQFF
>TRBV28|TRBJ2-1
CASSQRQGWDNEQFF
>TRBV28|TRBJ2-5
CASSFRTGSETQYF
>TRBV27|TRBJ1-2
CASMRAEGGNNYGYTF
>TRBV18|TRBJ1-4
CASSSSLTEGEKLFF
>TRBV2|TRBJ2-3
CARATGDADTQYF
>TRBV6-1|TRBJ1-4
CASSERIQYEGEKLFF
>TRBV7-9|TRBJ2-3
CASRNVPGQGVSDTQYF